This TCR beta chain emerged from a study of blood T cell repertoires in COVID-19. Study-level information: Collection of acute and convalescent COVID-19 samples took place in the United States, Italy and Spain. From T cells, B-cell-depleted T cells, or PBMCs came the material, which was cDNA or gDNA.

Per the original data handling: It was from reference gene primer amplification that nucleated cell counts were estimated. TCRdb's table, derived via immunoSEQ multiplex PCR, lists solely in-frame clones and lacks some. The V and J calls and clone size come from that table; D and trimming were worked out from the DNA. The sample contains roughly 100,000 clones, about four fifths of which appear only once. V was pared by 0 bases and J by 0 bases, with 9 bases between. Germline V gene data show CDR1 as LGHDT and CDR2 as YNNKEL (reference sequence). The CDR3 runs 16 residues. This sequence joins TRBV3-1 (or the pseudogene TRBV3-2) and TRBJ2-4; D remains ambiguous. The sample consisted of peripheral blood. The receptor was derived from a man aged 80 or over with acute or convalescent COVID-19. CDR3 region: CASSQDAVLAKNIQYF. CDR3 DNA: TGTGCCAGCAGCCAAGACGCGGTTCTAGCCAAAAACATTCAGTACTTC.